This passage covers 20 T cell receptor beta chains from one sample sequenced in a study of T cell changes during pregnancy in multiple sclerosis. Clones were read by immunoSEQ multiplex PCR, and TCRdb kept only the in-frame ones, dropping some. In the table there are 100,000 or so clones, almost 95% of which are singletons. This sample comprised peripheral blood, obtained before pregnancy. Receptors originate from a female donor with multiple sclerosis, enrolled in a pregnancy study.

The J gene is TRBJ2-2, the V gene TRBV4-1; TRBD2 is a possible D gene (6 bases). From germline, CDR1 is MGHRA and CDR2 YSYEKL. The CDR3 contains 16 residues. V lost 4 bases and J 5 bases, leaving 17 bases between the germline ends. CDR3 amino acids: CASSPPSGTVTGELFF. The CDR3 DNA reads TGCGCCAGCAGCCCACCATCCGGGACTGTAACCGGGGAGCTGTTTTTT.

CDR3 nucleotide sequence: TGTGCCAGCAGCGTAGCCCCCATCGAGAACACCATATATTTT. Translation: CASSVAPIENTIYF. This chain links TRBV9 with TRBJ1-3; D gene unclear. The CDR3 consists of 14 residues. V was clipped by 0 bases and J by 7 bases, with 11 bases between them. The germline V gene has CDR1 SGDLS and CDR2 YYNGEE.

This clone was seen only once. The chain combines TRBV27 with TRBJ2-5, with D perhaps matching TRBD1 (5 bases). There are 13 residues in the CDR3. Per germline, CDR1 MNHEY and CDR2 SMNVEV (reference sequence). V dropped 5 bases and J dropped 0 bases, with 7 bases sitting between them. The CDR3 reads CASSTDNQETQYF. In nucleotides, the CDR3 is TGTGCCAGCAGTACGGACAACCAAGAGACCCAGTACTTC.

The chain has TRBV5-1 and TRBJ2-7, with TRBD2 matching over 15 bases. The germline V gene has CDR1 SGHRS and CDR2 YFSETQ. The CDR3 totals 18 residues. V trimming: 4 bases; J trimming: 1 base; junction bases outside the gene matches: 9. CDR3 sequence (DNA): TGCGCCAGCAGCAAAGGACTAGCGGGAGGGCCGGGGTCCTACGAGCAGTACTTC. Translation gives CASSKGLAGGPGSYEQYF.

This chain links TRBV29-1 with TRBJ1-2; D possibly corresponds to TRBD1 (5 bases). V was cut by 7 bases and J by 4 bases, with 19 bases left in between. The CDR3 runs to 14 residues. The germline CDR1 and CDR2 sequences are SQVTM and ANQGSEA. The CDR3 loop reads CSAAGGAGTYGYTF. DNA for the CDR3: TGCAGCGCAGCCGGTGGGGCAGGCACCTATGGCTACACCTTC.

The chain combines TRBV19 with TRBJ1-3; D gene uncertain. There are 22 residues in the CDR3. Trimming stripped 10 bases from V and 7 bases from J, with 44 bases between. Germline-derived CDR1 and CDR2 are LNHDA and SQIVND (reference sequence). CDR3 in amino acids: CATRPFFQSGRREQVELNTIYF. CDR3 coding DNA: TGTGCCACTAGGCCCTTCTTCCAGTCGGGCAGGCGGGAGCAAGTGGAGCTGAACACCATATATTTT.

The chain carries TRBV30 and TRBJ2-1; 7 bases agree with TRBD2. Germline trimming cut 8 bases from V and 5 bases from J; bases unmatched to any gene: 6. The CDR3 is made up of 12 amino acids. Germline V gene sequence: CDR1 GTSNPN, CDR2 SVGIG (reference sequence). CDR3 coding DNA: TGTGCCCGGCTAGCGGAGGACAATGAGCAGTTCTTC. The encoded protein is CARLAEDNEQFF. Full variable domain (rest looked up from reference TRBV30 and TRBJ2-1): SQTIHQWPATLVQPVGSPLSLECTVEGTSNPNLYWYRQAAGRGLQLLFYSVGIGQISSEVPQNLSASRPQDRQFILSSKKLLLSDSGFYLCARLAEDNEQFFGPGTRLTVL.

This chain uses TRBV4-3 with TRBJ2-7; 7 nucleotides line up with TRBD1. The CDR3 sequence is 16 residues long. V dropped 1 base and J dropped 4; count of bases not matched to a gene: 10. Germline V gene sequence: CDR1 LGHNA, CDR2 YSLEER. CDR3 residues: CASSQVSGTAKYEQYF. CDR3 nucleotides: TGCGCCAGCAGCCAAGTCTCCGGGACAGCAAAGTACGAGCAGTACTTC.

This clone has a handful of counts. The rearrangement joins TRBV29-1 to TRBJ1-1, with D perhaps TRBD1 (5 bases). The germline CDR1 and CDR2 sequences are SQVTM and ANQGSEA. Trimming removed 4 bases at V and 4 bases at J, with 10 bases between. The CDR3 covers 12 residues. CDR3 nucleotides: TGCAGCGTTGCGGGGGGGAGCACTGAAGCTTTCTTT. Protein: CSVAGGSTEAFF. Drawing the rest from reference TRBV29-1 and TRBJ1-1, the complete variable domain is SAVISQKPSRDICQRGTSLTIQCQVDSQVTMMFWYRQQPGQSLTLIATANQGSEATYESGFVIDKFPISRPNLTFSTLTVSNMSPEDSSIYLCSVAGGSTEAFFGQGTRLTVV.

A single count supports this clone. The rearrangement uses TRBV30 and TRBJ1-4; D is perhaps TRBD1 (5 bases). Germline V gene lookup returns CDR1 GTSNPN and CDR2 SVGIG (reference sequence). This CDR3 contains 16 residues. Trimming stripped 0 bases from V and 6 bases from J, with 17 bases between. Here the CDR3 reads CAWSVLLSGLDEKLFF. DNA of the CDR3: TGTGCCTGGAGTGTTCTTCTATCAGGGTTAGATGAAAAACTGTTTTTT.

In this sample, this clone turned up once. V usage is TRBV6-4 and J usage is TRBJ1-1; D may be TRBD1 (6 bases). V was trimmed by 8 bases and J by 5 bases, leaving 27 bases between them. The CDR3 has 17 amino acids. The germline V gene encodes CDR1 MRHNA and CDR2 SNTAGT. The chain's CDR3 is CASGALPGAGVRTEAFF. The CDR3, as DNA: TGTGCCAGCGGAGCACTTCCAGGGGCGGGGGTGCGGACTGAAGCTTTCTTT.

This clone was picked up one time. V is TRBV27 and J is TRBJ1-1, with D possibly TRBD1 on 6 matching bases. Germline CDR1 MNHEY, CDR2 SMNVEV (reference sequence). The germline V and J ends were trimmed by 3 bases and 3 bases, with 8 bases remaining between them. The CDR3 length is 13 residues. The CDR3 here is CASSFQGHTEAFF. DNA of the CDR3: TGTGCCAGCAGTTTCCAGGGGCACACTGAAGCTTTCTTT.

The V gene is TRBV7-2, the J gene TRBJ2-5; possible D gene TRBD1, 5 bases. Trimming cost V 6 bases and J 1 base, with 15 bases left between them. The germline V gene has CDR1 SGHTA and CDR2 FQGNSA. This CDR3 spans 15 amino acids. This CDR3 is CASRPLSGIQETQYF. CDR3 coding DNA: TGTGCCAGCAGACCTCTGTCAGGGATCCAAGAGACCCAGTACTTC.

CDR3: CASTSPGRGTEAFF. CDR3 DNA sequence: TGTGCCAGCACCTCCCCCGGACGGGGCACTGAAGCTTTCTTT. The chain has TRBV27 and TRBJ1-1, with D unresolved. The CDR3 spans 14 residues. Trimming took off 7 bases at V and 4 bases at J, with 16 bases between the two ends. The germline V gene encodes CDR1 MNHEY and CDR2 SMNVEV (reference sequence).

The V call is TRBV11-1, the J call TRBJ2-1, with 7 bases lining up with TRBD2. Germline CDR1 and CDR2: SGHAT and FQDESV (reference sequence). The CDR3 consists of 15 residues. Unmatched junction bases numbered 12, after V lost 5 bases and J lost 8 bases. In DNA, the CDR3 is TGTGCCAGCAGCCTCAGTCGGGGGGTAGAGCATGAGCAGTTCTTC. Protein: CASSLSRGVEHEQFF.

The V gene is TRBV7-7, the J gene TRBJ2-7; 13 bases line up with TRBD2. J gave up 7 bases and V 6 bases, and 6 bases lay outside the gene matches. The CDR3 has 14 residues. Germline CDR1 SSHAT, CDR2 FNYEAQ (reference sequence). CDR3 sequence (DNA): TGTGCCAGCAGTCAGACTAGCGGGAGGAGTGAGCAGTACTTC. As protein: CASSQTSGRSEQYF.

This clone was seen a single time. The chain couples TRBV5-1 to TRBJ2-5; the D gene is possibly TRBD1 (5 bases). The CDR3 is 14 amino acids. Germline CDR1 is SGHRS and CDR2 is YFSETQ. Trimming took off 0 bases at V and 3 bases at J, with 9 bases between the two ends. CDR3 coding DNA: TGCGCCAGCAGCTTGGAACAGGCCGAAGAGACCCAGTACTTC. This sequence encodes CASSLEQAEETQYF.

The chain carries TRBV9 and TRBJ2-3; 11 nucleotides agree with TRBD2. J lost 2 bases, V lost 3 bases, and 2 bases had no gene match. CDR1 and CDR2 (germline): SGDLS, YYNGEE. The CDR3 totals 15 residues. The CDR3 protein is CASSAGLADTDTQYF. CDR3 in DNA: TGTGCCAGCAGCGCGGGACTAGCGGACACAGATACGCAGTATTTT. The full variable domain, rest sourced from reference TRBV9 and TRBJ2-3, is DSGVTQTPKHLITATGQRVTLRCSPRSGDLSVYWYQQSLDQGLQFLIQYYNGEERAKGNILERFSAQQFPDLHSELNLSSLELGDSALYFCASSAGLADTDTQYFGPGTRLTVL.

The J gene is TRBJ1-1, the V gene TRBV7-6; tentative D call: TRBD1 (5 bases). V was pared by 3 bases and J by 0 bases, with 17 bases between. The CDR3 runs 17 residues. Germline loops: CDR1 SGHVS, CDR2 FNYEAQ. The CDR3: CASSFGGGGSLNTEAFF. CDR3 bases: TGTGCCAGCAGCTTTGGGGGTGGGGGGTCCCTGAACACTGAAGCTTTCTTT.

V is TRBV4-1 and J is TRBJ1-2, with a tentative D call TRBD1 (6 bases). V lost 3 bases to trimming and J lost 1 base, with 12 bases between them. The CDR3 is made up of 15 amino acids. From germline, CDR1 is MGHRA and CDR2 YSYEKL. The CDR3: CASSHPGAFNYGYTF. CDR3 nucleotide sequence: TGCGCCAGCAGCCACCCAGGGGCGTTTAACTATGGCTACACCTTC.